This entry lists 2 T cell receptor beta chains sequenced from one sample in a study of Ad26.COV2.S vaccination and SARS-CoV-2 variants. TCRdb's table, derived via immunoSEQ multiplex PCR, lists solely in-frame clones and lacks some. The data contain about 39,000 clones, approximately 80% of them singletons. Sequenced here: peripheral blood, sampled after recovery from COVID-19. All receptors come from a human donor who had recovered from COVID-19.

The rearrangement joins TRBV6-1 to TRBJ1-1; D uncertain. This CDR3 comprises 14 residues. Germline-derived CDR1 and CDR2 are MNHNS and SASEGT. V gave up 0 bases and J gave up 1 base, with 6 bases separating them. CDR3 in DNA: TGTGCCAGCAGTGAAGCGGCGGCGAACACTGAAGCTTTCTTT. It is translated as CASSEAAANTEAFF.

This clone has just one count. J is TRBJ2-1 and V is TRBV28, with 8 nucleotides matching TRBD2. Germline values: CDR1 MDHEN, CDR2 SYDVKM. This CDR3 region has 12 residues. V trimming: 6 bases; J trimming: 8 bases; junction bases outside the gene matches: 3. CDR3 in DNA: TGTGCCAGCAGCCGGACTAGCTATGAGCAGTTCTTC. Amino acids: CASSRTSYEQFF.